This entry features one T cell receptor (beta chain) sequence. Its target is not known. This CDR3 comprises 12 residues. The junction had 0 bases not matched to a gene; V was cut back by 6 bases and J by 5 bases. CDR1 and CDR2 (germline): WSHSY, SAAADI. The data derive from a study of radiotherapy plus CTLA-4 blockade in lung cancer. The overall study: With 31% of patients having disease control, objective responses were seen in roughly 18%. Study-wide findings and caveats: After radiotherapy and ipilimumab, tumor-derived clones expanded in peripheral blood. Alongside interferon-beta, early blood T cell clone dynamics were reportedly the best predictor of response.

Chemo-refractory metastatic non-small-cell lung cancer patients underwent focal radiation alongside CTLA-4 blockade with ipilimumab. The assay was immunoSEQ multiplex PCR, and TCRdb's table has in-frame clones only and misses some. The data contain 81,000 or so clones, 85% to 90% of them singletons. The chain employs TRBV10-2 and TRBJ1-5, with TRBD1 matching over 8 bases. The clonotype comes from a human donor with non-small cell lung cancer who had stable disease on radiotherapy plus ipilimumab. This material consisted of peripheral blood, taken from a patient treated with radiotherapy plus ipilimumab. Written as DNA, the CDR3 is TGCGCCAGCAGACAGGGGGATCAGCCCCAGCATTTT. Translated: CASRQGDQPQHF.